These T cell receptor beta chains were read from a single sample in a study of blood T cell repertoires in COVID-19. Measured with immunoSEQ multiplex PCR; TCRdb has only the in-frame clones, and not every one. This table holds some 290,000 clones, around 81% found once. What was sequenced was peripheral blood. The receptors shown here come from a woman aged 60 to 75 with active or convalescent COVID-19. Each CDR3 is given with its conserved first and last residue. The order of the fields is J gene, V gene, CDR3 protein.

J: TRBJ2-1; V: TRBV9; CDR3: CASSVELAYYNEQFF
J: TRBJ2-2; V: TRBV19; CDR3: CASNREPNTGELFF
J: TRBJ2-2; V: TRBV21-1; CDR3: CASSKDRGDQGSGTGELFF
J: TRBJ1-2; V: TRBV6-5; CDR3: CASSYSGQLSYGYTF
J: TRBJ1-2; V: TRBV9; CDR3: CASSTTAGAEGYTF
J: TRBJ2-7; V: TRBV5-1; CDR3: CASSLGQGARYEQYF
J: TRBJ1-6; V: TRBV7-9; CDR3: CASSLSLQGINSPLHF
J: TRBJ2-7; V: TRBV29-1; CDR3: CSVHLAGYEQYF
J: TRBJ2-5; V: TRBV5-1; CDR3: CASSSRVGETQYF
J: TRBJ1-2; V: TRBV28; CDR3: CASSSSLVGRGYGYTF
J: TRBJ1-4; V: TRBV7-9; CDR3: CASSFGQDNEKLFF
J: TRBJ2-3; V: TRBV29-1; CDR3: CSVKGSGGSTDTQYF
J: TRBJ1-1; V: TRBV15; CDR3: CATSRDLGGNTEAFF
J: TRBJ2-7; V: TRBV21-1; CDR3: CASSKEISGVGSGEQYF
J: TRBJ2-2; V: TRBV7-3; CDR3: CASSVINTGELFF
J: TRBJ2-7; V: TRBV6-1; CDR3: CASSEGLSGEFYEQYF
J: TRBJ1-2; V: TRBV27; CDR3: CASSLRGATGYTF
J: TRBJ1-3; V: TRBV4-3; CDR3: CASSQDFPSGSGNTIYF
J: TRBJ2-3; V: TRBV2; CDR3: CASRTGYTDTQYF
J: TRBJ1-3; V: TRBV6-6; CDR3: CASSYPDSSGNTIYF
J: TRBJ1-1; V: TRBV27; CDR3: CASRKGARLNTEAFF
J: TRBJ2-1; V: TRBV6-2/TRBV6-3; CDR3: CASSYARLAPSYNEQFF
J: TRBJ1-3; V: TRBV11-2; CDR3: CASSWGLKPGNTIYF
J: TRBJ2-5; V: TRBV5-4; CDR3: CASTTGKPKETQYF
J: TRBJ2-2; V: TRBV5-6; CDR3: CASSSLRQGSTGELFF
J: TRBJ1-1; V: TRBV5-1; CDR3: CASSLDSEAFF
J: TRBJ1-3; V: TRBV27; CDR3: CASRGQLSGNTIYF
J: TRBJ1-2; V: TRBV7-2; CDR3: CASSSHQGAFGYTF
J: TRBJ1-5; V: TRBV14; CDR3: CASSQGTTTGNQPQHF
J: TRBJ1-5; V: TRBV6-1; CDR3: CASSEAAGGNQPQHF
J: TRBJ1-1; V: TRBV5-1; CDR3: CASSPPLGLNTEAFF
J: TRBJ2-1; V: TRBV16; CDR3: CASSPSLSYNEQFF
J: TRBJ1-6; V: TRBV11-3; CDR3: CASSSGQSAGSPLHF
J: TRBJ2-4; V: TRBV7-2; CDR3: CASSLRGTSWNIQYF
J: TRBJ2-2; V: TRBV19; CDR3: CASSTPPGAGELFF
J: TRBJ1-1; V: TRBV6-5; CDR3: CASRPTGGPTEAFF